The 28 T cell receptor beta chains below were found in one sample sequenced in a study of shared clonotypes between healthy human individuals. Assay: immunoSEQ multiplex PCR; the TCRdb copy retains only in-frame clones and omits some. This sample has 2.5 million or so clones, with roughly nine tenths found just once. Material: naive CD4+ T cells sorted from blood. As for subset: CD45RA+ positively selected. These TCRs come from a man younger than 30 in good health.

The chain carries TRBV7-2 and TRBJ1-5, with D unresolved. The germline V gene has CDR1 SGHTA and CDR2 FQGNSA. The ends were cut back, 4 bases at V and 6 bases at J, with 16 bases in the middle. The CDR3 has 15 amino acids. The CDR3 DNA is TGTGCCAGCAGCTCAAGAGGAGGGTACTCTCAGCCCCAGCATTTT. This sequence encodes CASSSRGGYSQPQHF.

The chain combines TRBV2 with TRBJ2-1, with no clear D. V gave up 10 bases and J gave up 5 bases, with 9 bases separating them. CDR1 and CDR2 from the germline V gene are SNHLY and FYNNEI. CDR3 length: 11 residues. Here the CDR3 reads CATQRDNEQFF. The CDR3 DNA sequence: TGTGCCACTCAAAGGGACAATGAGCAGTTCTTC.

The rearrangement uses TRBV30 and TRBJ2-1; 7 bases map to TRBD2. Trimming removed 0 bases from V and 8 bases from J; junction bases left unmatched: 13. This CDR3 is 16 amino acids long. Germline lookup yields CDR1 GTSNPN and CDR2 SVGIG (reference sequence). CDR3 residues: CAWSVRVGGPVDEQFF. The CDR3 bases are TGTGCCTGGAGTGTACGGGTGGGAGGGCCAGTTGATGAGCAGTTCTTC.

With regard to this clone: Other DNA sequences in the same sample also yield this CDR3. CDR3 nucleotides: TGTGCCAGCAGTGCCTCACTAGCGGGGGGGTACAATGAGCAGTTCTTC. Its protein product is CASSASLAGGYNEQFF. The V call is TRBV6-1, the J call TRBJ2-1; 13 bases are shared with TRBD2. V lost 4 bases to trimming and J lost 4 bases; unmatched junction nucleotides: 4. The length of the CDR3 is 16 residues. Germline V gene sequence: CDR1 MNHNS, CDR2 SASEGT.

This chain connects TRBV21-1 to TRBJ2-3; the table's D call, TRBD2, was not checked against the DNA. TRBV21-1 is assigned pseudogene status. The CDR3 runs 14 residues. CDR3 sequence (DNA): TGTGCCAGCAGCCCCGGGAAGAGCGTCGATACGCAGTATTTT. Residues: CASSPGKSVDTQYF.

The V call is TRBV4-2, the J call TRBJ1-2; D ambiguous. The germline V gene has CDR1 LGHNA and CDR2 YNFKEQ. This CDR3 has 13 residues. The ends were cut back, 4 bases at V and 7 bases at J, with 13 bases in the middle. The CDR3 sequence is CASSPGVSTGYTF. The CDR3 bases are TGTGCCAGCAGCCCGGGTGTCTCCACTGGCTACACCTTC.

This chain links TRBV10-3 with TRBJ2-7; TRBD1 matches at 8 bases. CDR1 is ENHRY, CDR2 SYGVKD, per germline. This CDR3 has 16 residues. V was clipped by 0 bases and J by 3 bases; unmatched bases: 7. CDR3: CAISESFAGGNYEQYF. For the CDR3, the DNA is TGTGCCATCAGTGAGTCGTTTGCAGGGGGCAACTACGAGCAGTACTTC.

This clone was recorded only once. V and J are TRBV4-1 and TRBJ1-2; TRBD1 aligns across 9 bases. This CDR3 region has 15 residues. The J segment lost 4 bases and the V segment lost 0 bases, leaving 3 bases of the junction unmatched. The germline CDR1 and CDR2 sequences are MGHRA and YSYEKL. DNA for the CDR3: TGCGCCAGCAGCCAAGATACAGGGGGCTTCTATGGCTACACCTTC. Protein: CASSQDTGGFYGYTF.

The chain links TRBV6-5 to TRBJ1-6; the D is unclear. V lost 7 bases and J lost 0, with 7 bases in between. The germline gives CDR1 MNHEY, CDR2 SVGAGI. This CDR3 spans 14 amino acids. The CDR3 nucleotides are TGTGCCAGCAACTCCGGCTCCTATAATTCACCCCTCCACTTT. It encodes CASNSGSYNSPLHF.

This sequence joins TRBV5-8 and TRBJ2-3; D gene ambiguous. Germline V CDR1 and CDR2: SGHTS, YDEGEE. Trimming left V 0 bases short and J 2 bases short, with 10 bases between. The CDR3 is made up of 15 amino acids. The CDR3, as DNA: TGTGCCAGCAGCTTGGTAGTCAGCTCCACAGATACGCAGTATTTT. It yields the protein CASSLVVSSTDTQYF.

The J gene is TRBJ1-5, the V gene TRBV7-8; no reliable D call. The CDR3 has 17 amino acids. The V end lost 2 bases, the J end lost 0 bases, and 14 bases lay between the germline ends. The germline V gene has CDR1 SGHVS and CDR2 FQNEAQ. The CDR3 protein is CASSLRSSYDSNQPQHF. CDR3 coding DNA: TGTGCCAGCAGCTTACGAAGTTCCTACGATAGCAATCAGCCCCAGCATTTT.

The gene calls are TRBV7-9 and TRBJ1-5; D gene unclear. The germline V gene encodes CDR1 SEHNR and CDR2 FQNEAQ (reference sequence). The CDR3 totals 14 residues. V was pared by 0 bases and J by 1 base, with 4 bases between. The CDR3 nucleotides read TGTGCCAGCAGCTTAGCGGCCAGCAATCAGCCCCAGCATTTT. It specifies CASSLAASNQPQHF.

This clone was detected once. This sequence joins TRBV19 and TRBJ1-5; D may be TRBD1 (5 bases). Germline V gene data show CDR1 as LNHDA and CDR2 as SQIVND (reference sequence). V gave up 9 bases and J gave up 3 bases, with 15 bases separating them. This CDR3 region has 14 residues. CDR3 in amino acids: CASRRGGNNQPQHF. For the CDR3, the DNA is TGTGCCAGCCGCCGGGGGGGAAACAATCAGCCCCAGCATTTT.

The chain links TRBV6-1 to TRBJ1-2, with a possible D match to TRBD1 (5 bases). Trimming pared 6 bases from V and 6 bases from J, leaving 14 bases between. There are 13 residues in the CDR3. Germline V gene data show CDR1 as MNHNS and CDR2 as SASEGT. The CDR3 region is CASSLLQGNGYTF. The CDR3 nucleotides read TGTGCCAGCAGCCTCCTCCAGGGTAATGGCTACACCTTC.

This clone was detected once. This chain connects TRBV10-3 to TRBJ2-1; a possible D gene is TRBD1 (6 bases). CDR1 ENHRY and CDR2 SYGVKD come from the germline V gene. The CDR3 is 15 residues long. With 9 bases removed from V and 7 bases from J, the gap between germline ends came to 22 bases. The CDR3 protein is CAISSRGSEVNEQFF. The CDR3 bases are TGTGCCATTAGTTCCAGGGGATCGGAAGTGAATGAGCAGTTCTTC.

The chain links TRBV18 to TRBJ1-1; 12 positions match TRBD1. The germline V gene encodes CDR1 KGHSH and CDR2 LQKENI. V shed 8 bases and J 4 bases; nucleotides not matched to a gene: 5. The CDR3 contains 14 residues. CDR3 coding DNA: TGTGCCAGCCGGGACAGGGGGCAGGGCACTGAAGCTTTCTTT. The encoded protein is CASRDRGQGTEAFF.

This rearrangement joins TRBV2 to TRBJ2-5, with 7 bases identical to TRBD2. The trim removed 3 bases at V and 5 bases at J, leaving 9 bases unmatched. The CDR3 length is 15 residues. Germline CDR1 and CDR2: SNHLY and FYNNEI. CDR3 region: CASSERSGRGETQYF. CDR3 DNA sequence: TGTGCCAGCAGTGAGCGCTCTGGGCGGGGGGAGACCCAGTACTTC.

The chain has TRBV11-2 and TRBJ1-2; D is uncertain. V shed 1 base and J shed 3 bases, with 12 bases lying between them. The germline V gene encodes CDR1 SGHAT and CDR2 FQNNGV. The CDR3 has 15 residues. This CDR3 reads CASSLVNWFDYGYTF. The DNA for the CDR3 is TGTGCCAGCAGCTTAGTAAACTGGTTTGACTATGGCTACACCTTC.

This chain links TRBV28 with TRBJ1-5, with 7 bases lining up with TRBD1. There are 21 residues in the CDR3. Germline V CDR1 and CDR2: MDHEN, SYDVKM. V lost 4 bases and J lost 5; bases outside the gene matches: 26. DNA of the CDR3: TGTGCCAGCAGTTCGTTCCCCAGGGCAGGGGGTAGCGTCAGTATTCATCAGCCCCAGCATTTT. It yields the protein CASSSFPRAGGSVSIHQPQHF.

The V gene is TRBV7-8, the J gene TRBJ2-2; D not certain. The closer fit of TRBJ1-3 to the DNA end suggests the J call may be wrong. CDR3 length: 14 amino acids. Germline V gene lookup returns CDR1 SGHVS and CDR2 FQNEAQ. The CDR3 coding sequence is TGTGCCAGCAGCTTAGCCCATTCTGGAAACACCATATATTTT. This gives the protein CASSLAHSGNTIYF.

The rearrangement joins TRBV4-3 to TRBJ1-2, with TRBD1 matching over 7 bases. Per germline, CDR1 LGHNA and CDR2 YSLEER. The trim removed 4 bases at V and 4 bases at J, leaving 18 bases unmatched. CDR3 length: 18 residues. The CDR3, as DNA: TGCGCCAGCAGCCGAGCGGGGCTGACAGGGAGTCTCTTCTATGGCTACACCTTC. The encoded protein is CASSRAGLTGSLFYGYTF.

This clone was picked up one time. The chain combines TRBV7-8 with TRBJ2-2, with D perhaps TRBD2 (5 bases). The ends were cut back, 1 base at V and 0 bases at J, with 9 bases in the middle. This CDR3 has 16 residues. The V gene's germline CDR1 is SGHVS and CDR2 FQNEAQ. CDR3 DNA sequence: TGTGCCAGCAGCTTAGTCCGGGGAGCGAACACCGGGGAGCTGTTTTTT. Encoded protein: CASSLVRGANTGELFF.

The chain is built from TRBV7-9 and TRBJ2-4, with 7 bases identical to TRBD1. Trimming cost V 4 bases and J 2 bases; bases outside gene matches: 11. Germline V gives CDR1 SEHNR, CDR2 FQNEAQ (reference sequence). The CDR3 is made up of 17 amino acids. CDR3 sequence: CASSSRDSKDSKNIQYF. CDR3 coding DNA: TGTGCCAGCAGCTCCAGGGACAGTAAAGATTCCAAAAACATTCAGTACTTC.

The chain carries TRBV2 and TRBJ2-7; no reliable D call. V was clipped by 7 bases and J by 2 bases, with 6 bases between them. The CDR3 is 11 amino acids. The germline gives CDR1 SNHLY, CDR2 FYNNEI. The CDR3 sequence: CASKVTYEQYF. The DNA of the CDR3 is TGTGCCAGCAAGGTAACCTACGAGCAGTACTTC. The variable domain in full, completed from reference TRBV2 and TRBJ2-7, reads EPEVTQTPSHQVTQMGQEVILRCVPISNHLYFYWYRQILGQKVEFLVSFYNNEISEKSEIFDDQFSVERPDGSNFTLKIRSTKLEDSAMYFCASKVTYEQYFGPGTRLTVT.

This chain's CDR3 is CASVEGTANTEAFF. CDR3 in DNA: TGCGCCAGCGTAGAAGGGACGGCGAACACTGAAGCTTTCTTT. The chain joins TRBV4-1 to TRBJ1-1; possibly TRBD1 for D (5 bases). Germline CDR1 reads MGHRA; CDR2 reads YSYEKL. There are 14 residues in the CDR3. The ends were cut back, 8 bases at V and 1 base at J, with 14 bases in the middle.

The chain couples TRBV4-1 to TRBJ2-7; possibly TRBD1 for D (6 bases). Germline V gene sequence: CDR1 MGHRA, CDR2 YSYEKL. CDR3 length: 15 residues. Trimming left V 4 bases short and J 6 bases short, with 19 bases between. Here the CDR3 DNA reads TGCGCCAGCAGCCCCCTAGGGGCAGGGGATACCGAGCAGTACTTC. Translated, it gives CASSPLGAGDTEQYF.

In DNA form, the CDR3 reads TGTGCCAGCAGCTTCAGGTATCGTGGGAGTGGGGCCAACGTCCTGACTTTC. Amino acids: CASSFRYRGSGANVLTF. The V gene is TRBV5-5, the J gene TRBJ2-6; D possibly corresponds to TRBD2 (5 bases). The CDR3 runs 17 residues. V shed 2 bases and J shed 3 bases, with 15 bases lying between them. Germline CDR1 reads SGHKS; CDR2 reads YYEKEE (reference sequence).

Of note for this clone: This sample includes further DNA sequences coding for the same CDR3. J is TRBJ1-2 and V is TRBV19; unclear D gene. The germline V gene encodes CDR1 LNHDA and CDR2 SQIVND (reference sequence). V was cut by 3 bases and J by 0 bases, with 5 bases left in between. The CDR3 covers 13 residues. The CDR3 nucleotides are TGTGCCAGTAGTATTACAACTAACTATGGCTACACCTTC. Protein sequence: CASSITTNYGYTF.